This T cell receptor beta chain was sequenced in a study of T-cell reconstitution after alpha-beta-depleted transplantation in children. V shed 1 base and J shed 7 bases, with 8 bases lying between them. There are 14 residues in the CDR3. Molecular barcoding with unique molecular identifiers was used for the TCRbeta library. Using its own MiXCR run on the PCR reads, TCRdb lists one record per CDR3 protein. The sample includes approximately 500,000 distinct CDR3 sequences, 25% to 30% of them seen just once. The receptor was isolated from a boy under two years old with Wiskott-Aldrich syndrome, due to receive a stem cell transplant. The specimen was PBMCs, collected before TCRalphabeta/CD19-depleted stem cell transplant. The V call is TRBV12-3 or TRBV12-4, the J call TRBJ1-6, with a possible D match to TRBD1 (6 bases). The CDR3 is CASSLGTANSPLHF. The CDR3 DNA reads as TGTGCCAGCAGTTTAGGGACAGCCAATTCACCCCTCCACTTT.